This T cell receptor beta chain was profiled in a study of regulatory T cells in long-lasting Graves disease. General study findings and limits: Patients with persistent disease showed a bias toward TRBV28, TRBJ1-2 and TRBJ2-5.

This clonotype showed up many times. The antigen remains unidentified. Time point here: newly diagnosed GD, antithyroid drugs for less than 3 months. RNA isolated from PBMCs was used to make the TCR library. The patient group derived from an endocrinology department in Xi'an, China. V was pared by 1 base and J by 6 bases, with 10 bases between. The CDR3 runs to 14 residues. Germline V gene data show CDR1 as MDHEN and CDR2 as SYDVKM. The authors built TCR beta libraries using iRepertoire HTBI primers and Arm-PCR of CDR3 regions. TCRdb processed the multiplex PCR reads anew with MiXCR; each CDR3 protein has one entry. This table has approximately 390,000 distinct CDR3 sequences, about a sixth appearing once. The same data also contributed to another study, on T cells in Graves' hyperthyroidism and ophthalmopathy. In that study: HTBI primers drove first-round RT-PCR of the TCR CDR3.

The V and J genes are TRBV28 and TRBJ1-5; D is perhaps TRBD1 (6 bases). The sequencing used peripheral blood mononuclear cells (PBMCs), collected at new diagnosis, from a patient treated with antithyroid drugs. This receptor was obtained from a woman younger than 30 with Graves disease. The CDR3 region has the DNA TGTGCCAGCAGTTTATCAGGGGCCGGTCAGCCCCAGCATTTT. This translates into CASSLSGAGQPQHF.